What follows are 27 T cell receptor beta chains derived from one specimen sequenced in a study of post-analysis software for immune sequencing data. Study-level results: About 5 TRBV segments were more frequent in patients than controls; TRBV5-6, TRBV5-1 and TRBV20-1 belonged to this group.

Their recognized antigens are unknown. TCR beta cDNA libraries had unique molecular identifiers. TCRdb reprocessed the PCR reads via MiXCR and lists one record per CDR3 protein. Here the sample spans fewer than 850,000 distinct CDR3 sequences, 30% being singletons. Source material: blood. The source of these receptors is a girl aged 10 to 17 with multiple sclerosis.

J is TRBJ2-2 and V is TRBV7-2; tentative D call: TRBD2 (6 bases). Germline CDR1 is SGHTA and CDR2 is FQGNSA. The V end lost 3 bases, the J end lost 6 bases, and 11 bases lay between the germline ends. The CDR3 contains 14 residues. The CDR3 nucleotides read TGTGCCAGCAGCTTTGACGGGGGACCCGGGGAGCTGTTTTTT. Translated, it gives CASSFDGGPGELFF. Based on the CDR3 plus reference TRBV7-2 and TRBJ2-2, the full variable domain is GAGVSQSPSNKVTEKGKDVELRCDPISGHTALYWYRQSLGQGLEFLIYFQGNSAPDKSGLPSDRFSAERTGGSVSTLTIQRTQQEDSAVYLCASSFDGGPGELFFGEGSRLTVL.

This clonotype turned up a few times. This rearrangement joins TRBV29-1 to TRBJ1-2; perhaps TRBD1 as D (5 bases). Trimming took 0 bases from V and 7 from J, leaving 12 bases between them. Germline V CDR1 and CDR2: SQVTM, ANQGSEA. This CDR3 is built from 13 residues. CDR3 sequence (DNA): TGCAGCGTTGAAGATCGGGGAGGGGCTGGCTACACCTTC. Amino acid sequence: CSVEDRGGAGYTF.

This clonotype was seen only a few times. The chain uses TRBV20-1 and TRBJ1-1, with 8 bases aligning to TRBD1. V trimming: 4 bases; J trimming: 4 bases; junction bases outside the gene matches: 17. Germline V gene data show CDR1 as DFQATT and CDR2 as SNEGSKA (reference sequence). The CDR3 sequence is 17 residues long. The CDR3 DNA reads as TGCAGTGCTACCCAAGCCTCGGCCCTACAGGGGGGCACTGAAGCTTTCTTT. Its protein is CSATQASALQGGTEAFF.

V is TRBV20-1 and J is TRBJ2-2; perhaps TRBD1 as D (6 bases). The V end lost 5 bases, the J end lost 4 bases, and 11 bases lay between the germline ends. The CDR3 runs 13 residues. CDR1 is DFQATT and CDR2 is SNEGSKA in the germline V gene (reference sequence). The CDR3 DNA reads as TGCAGTGCTTCACAGGGATCCACCGGGGAGCTGTTTTTT. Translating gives CSASQGSTGELFF.

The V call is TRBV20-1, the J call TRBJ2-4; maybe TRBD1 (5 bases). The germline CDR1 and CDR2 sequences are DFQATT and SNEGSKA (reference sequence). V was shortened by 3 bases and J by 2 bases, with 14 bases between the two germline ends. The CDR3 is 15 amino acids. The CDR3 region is CSASYRKGSKNIQYF. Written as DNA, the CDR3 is TGCAGTGCTAGCTACAGAAAGGGGTCCAAAAACATTCAGTACTTC.

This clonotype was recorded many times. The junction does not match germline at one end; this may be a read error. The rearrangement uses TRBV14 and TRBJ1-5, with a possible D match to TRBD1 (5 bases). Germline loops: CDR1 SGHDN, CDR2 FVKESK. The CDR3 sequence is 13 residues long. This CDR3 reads CASSQGSNQPQHF. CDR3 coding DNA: TGCGCCAGCAGCCAGGGTAGCAATCAGCCCCAGCATTTT.

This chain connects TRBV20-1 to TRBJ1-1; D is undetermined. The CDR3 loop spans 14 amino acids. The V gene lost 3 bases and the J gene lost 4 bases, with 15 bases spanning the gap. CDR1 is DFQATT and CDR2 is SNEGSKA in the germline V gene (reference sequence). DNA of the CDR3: TGCAGTGCTAGTAGTGACCCCCGGGGCACTGAAGCTTTCTTT. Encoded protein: CSASSDPRGTEAFF.

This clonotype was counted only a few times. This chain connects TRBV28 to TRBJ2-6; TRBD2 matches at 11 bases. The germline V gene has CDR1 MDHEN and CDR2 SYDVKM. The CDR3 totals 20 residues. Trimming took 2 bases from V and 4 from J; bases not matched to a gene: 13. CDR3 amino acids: CASSLLMGLAEAGGANVLTF. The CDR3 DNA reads TGTGCCAGCAGTTTACTGATGGGACTAGCGGAGGCAGGCGGGGCCAACGTCCTGACTTTC. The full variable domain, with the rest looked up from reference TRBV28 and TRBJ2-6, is DVKVTQSSRYLVKRTGEKVFLECVQDMDHENMFWYRQDPGLGLRLIYFSYDVKMKEKGDIPEGYSVSREKKERFSLILESASTNQTSMYLCASSLLMGLAEAGGANVLTFGAGSRLTVL.

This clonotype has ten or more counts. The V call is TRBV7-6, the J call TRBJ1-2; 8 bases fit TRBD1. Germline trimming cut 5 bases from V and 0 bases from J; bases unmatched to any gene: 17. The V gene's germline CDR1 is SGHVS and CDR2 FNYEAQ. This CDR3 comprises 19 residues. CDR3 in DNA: TGTGCCAGCAGCGGTCACAGGGGGGAGATCGGGACAACTAACTATGGCTACACCTTC. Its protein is CASSGHRGEIGTTNYGYTF.

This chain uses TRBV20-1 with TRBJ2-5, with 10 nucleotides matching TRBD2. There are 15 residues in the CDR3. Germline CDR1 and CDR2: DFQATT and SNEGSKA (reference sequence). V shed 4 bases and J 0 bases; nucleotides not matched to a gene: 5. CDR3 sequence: CSANPLAGNQETQYF. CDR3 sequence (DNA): TGCAGTGCTAACCCACTAGCGGGGAACCAAGAGACCCAGTACTTC.

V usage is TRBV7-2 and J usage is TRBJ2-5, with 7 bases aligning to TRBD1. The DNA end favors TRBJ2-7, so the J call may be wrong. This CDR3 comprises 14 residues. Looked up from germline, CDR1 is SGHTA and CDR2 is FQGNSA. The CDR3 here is CASSSQGFYYEQYF. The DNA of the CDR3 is TGTGCCAGCAGCTCACAGGGGTTCTACTACGAGCAGTACTTC.

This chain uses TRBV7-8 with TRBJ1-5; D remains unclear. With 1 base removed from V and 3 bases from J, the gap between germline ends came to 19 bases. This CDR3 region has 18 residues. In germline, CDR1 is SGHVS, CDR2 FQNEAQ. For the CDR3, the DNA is TGTGCCAGCAGCTTAGTTAGCCTCCGGAGGGCGACCAATCAGCCCCAGCATTTT. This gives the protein CASSLVSLRRATNQPQHF.

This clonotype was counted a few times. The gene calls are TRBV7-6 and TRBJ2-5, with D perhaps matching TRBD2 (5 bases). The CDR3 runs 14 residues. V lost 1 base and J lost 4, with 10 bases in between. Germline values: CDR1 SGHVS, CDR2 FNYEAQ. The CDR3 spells CASSLVRGTETQYF. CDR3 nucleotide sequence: TGTGCCAGCAGCTTAGTTCGGGGTACAGAGACCCAGTACTTC.

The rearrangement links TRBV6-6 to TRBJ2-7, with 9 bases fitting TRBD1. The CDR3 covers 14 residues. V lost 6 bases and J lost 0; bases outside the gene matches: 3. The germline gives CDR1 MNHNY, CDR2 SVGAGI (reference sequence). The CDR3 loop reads CASRRTGDSYEQYF. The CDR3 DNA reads TGTGCCAGCAGGCGGACAGGGGACTCCTACGAGCAGTACTTC.

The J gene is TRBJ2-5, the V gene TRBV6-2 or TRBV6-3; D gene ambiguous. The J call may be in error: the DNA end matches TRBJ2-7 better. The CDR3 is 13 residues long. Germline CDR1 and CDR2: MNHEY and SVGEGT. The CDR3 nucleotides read TGTGCCAGCAGTTCCCAGGCCGTCTACGAGCAGTACTTC. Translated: CASSSQAVYEQYF.

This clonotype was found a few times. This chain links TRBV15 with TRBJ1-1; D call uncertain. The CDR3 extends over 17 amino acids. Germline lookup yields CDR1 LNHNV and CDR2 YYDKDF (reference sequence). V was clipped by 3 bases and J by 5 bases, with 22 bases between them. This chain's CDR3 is CATSSKLWTGLWTEAFF. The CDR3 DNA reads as TGTGCCACCAGCAGTAAACTTTGGACCGGGCTTTGGACTGAAGCTTTCTTT.

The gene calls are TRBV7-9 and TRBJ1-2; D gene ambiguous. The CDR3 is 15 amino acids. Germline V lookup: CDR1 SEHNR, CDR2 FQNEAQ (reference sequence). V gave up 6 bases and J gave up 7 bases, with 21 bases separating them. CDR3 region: CASRPSHGEAGGYTF. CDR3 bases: TGTGCCAGCAGACCCAGCCACGGGGAGGCTGGTGGCTACACCTTC.

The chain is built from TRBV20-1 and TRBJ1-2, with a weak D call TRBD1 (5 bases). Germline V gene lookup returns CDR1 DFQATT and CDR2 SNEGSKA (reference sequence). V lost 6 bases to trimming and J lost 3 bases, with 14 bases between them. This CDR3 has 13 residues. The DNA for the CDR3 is TGCAGTGCCACCGGACAAGACCACTATGGCTACACCTTC. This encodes CSATGQDHYGYTF.

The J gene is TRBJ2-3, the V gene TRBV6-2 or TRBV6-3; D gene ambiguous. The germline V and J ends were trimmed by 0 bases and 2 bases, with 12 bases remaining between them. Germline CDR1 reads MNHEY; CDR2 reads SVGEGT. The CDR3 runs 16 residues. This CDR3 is CASSYSTVALTDTQYF. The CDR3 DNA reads TGTGCCAGCAGTTACTCGACGGTGGCTCTCACAGATACGCAGTATTTT.

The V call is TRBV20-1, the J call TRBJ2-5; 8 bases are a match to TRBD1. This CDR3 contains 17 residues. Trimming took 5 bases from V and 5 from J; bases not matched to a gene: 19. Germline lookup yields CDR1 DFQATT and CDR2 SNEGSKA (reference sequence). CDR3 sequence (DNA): TGCAGTGCTTCCCCCCCTTGGTCCGAAGACAGGGGCGAGACCCAGTACTTC. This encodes CSASPPWSEDRGETQYF.

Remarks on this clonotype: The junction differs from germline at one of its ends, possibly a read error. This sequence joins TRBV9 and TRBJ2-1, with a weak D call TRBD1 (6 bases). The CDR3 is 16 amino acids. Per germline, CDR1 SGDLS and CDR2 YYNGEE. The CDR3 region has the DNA TGTGCCTGCAGCGTAGCTCAGGGGTCCGGTACTAATGAGCAGTTCTTC. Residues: CACSVAQGSGTNEQFF.

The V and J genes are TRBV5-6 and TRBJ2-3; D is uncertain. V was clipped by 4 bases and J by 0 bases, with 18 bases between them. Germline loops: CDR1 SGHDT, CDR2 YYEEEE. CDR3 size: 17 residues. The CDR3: CASSHIIPGYSTDTQYF. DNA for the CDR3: TGTGCCAGCAGCCATATAATTCCCGGGTATAGCACAGATACGCAGTATTTT.

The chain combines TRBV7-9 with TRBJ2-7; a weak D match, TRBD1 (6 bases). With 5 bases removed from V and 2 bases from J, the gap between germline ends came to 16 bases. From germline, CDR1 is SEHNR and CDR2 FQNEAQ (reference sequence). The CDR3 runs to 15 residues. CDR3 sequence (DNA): TGTGCCAGCAGCCGGAACCGGGACATAACCTACGAGCAGTACTTC. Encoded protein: CASSRNRDITYEQYF.

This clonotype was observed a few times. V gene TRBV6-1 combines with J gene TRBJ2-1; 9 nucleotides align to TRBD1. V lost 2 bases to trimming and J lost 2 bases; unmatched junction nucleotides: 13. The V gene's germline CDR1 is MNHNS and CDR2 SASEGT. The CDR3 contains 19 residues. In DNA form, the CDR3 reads TGTGCCAGCAGTGAACCTTATACGCGCCGGGACAGGGCCTACAATGAGCAGTTCTTC. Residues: CASSEPYTRRDRAYNEQFF.

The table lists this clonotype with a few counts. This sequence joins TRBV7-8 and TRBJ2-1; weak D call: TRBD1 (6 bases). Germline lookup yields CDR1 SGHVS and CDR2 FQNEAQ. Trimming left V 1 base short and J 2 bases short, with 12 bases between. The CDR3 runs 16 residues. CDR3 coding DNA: TGTGCCAGCAGCTTAGAGAGGGGGTTTACCTACAATGAGCAGTTCTTC. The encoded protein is CASSLERGFTYNEQFF. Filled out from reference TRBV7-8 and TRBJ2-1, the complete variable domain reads GAGVSQSPRYKVAKRGQDVALRCDPISGHVSLFWYQQALGQGPEFLTYFQNEAQLDKSGLPSDRFFAERPEGSVSTLKIQRTQQEDSAVYLCASSLERGFTYNEQFFGPGTRLTVL.

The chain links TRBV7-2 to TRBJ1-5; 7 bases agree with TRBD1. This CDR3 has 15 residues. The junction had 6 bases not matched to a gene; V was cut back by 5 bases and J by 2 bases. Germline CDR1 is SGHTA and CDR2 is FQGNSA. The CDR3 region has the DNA TGTGCCAGCAGCGAACAGGGGATAGGCAATCAGCCCCAGCATTTT. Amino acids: CASSEQGIGNQPQHF. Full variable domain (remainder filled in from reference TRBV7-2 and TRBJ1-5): GAGVSQSPSNKVTEKGKDVELRCDPISGHTALYWYRQSLGQGLEFLIYFQGNSAPDKSGLPSDRFSAERTGGSVSTLTIQRTQQEDSAVYLCASSEQGIGNQPQHFGDGTRLSIL.

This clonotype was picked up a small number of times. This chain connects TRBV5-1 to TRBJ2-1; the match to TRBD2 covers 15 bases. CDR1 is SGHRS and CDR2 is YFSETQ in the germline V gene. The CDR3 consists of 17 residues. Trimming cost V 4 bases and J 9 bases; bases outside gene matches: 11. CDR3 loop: CASSPRTSGGAYSEQFF. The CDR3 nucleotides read TGCGCCAGCAGCCCTCGGACTAGCGGGGGGGCCTATAGTGAGCAGTTCTTC.